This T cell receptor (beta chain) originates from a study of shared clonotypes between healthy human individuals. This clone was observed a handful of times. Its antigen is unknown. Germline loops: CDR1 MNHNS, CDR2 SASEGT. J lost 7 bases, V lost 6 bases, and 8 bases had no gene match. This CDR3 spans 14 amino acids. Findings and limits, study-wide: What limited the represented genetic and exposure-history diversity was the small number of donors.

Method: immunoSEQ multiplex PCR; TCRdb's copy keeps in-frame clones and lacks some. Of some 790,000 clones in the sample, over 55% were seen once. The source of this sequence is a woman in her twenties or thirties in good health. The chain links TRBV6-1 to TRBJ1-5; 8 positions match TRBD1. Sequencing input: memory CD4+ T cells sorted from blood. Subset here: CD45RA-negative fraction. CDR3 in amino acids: CASSALQGGQPQHF. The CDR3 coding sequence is TGTGCCAGCAGCGCGCTACAGGGGGGACAGCCCCAGCATTTT.